A single sample gave rise to the 21 T cell receptor beta chains below, sequenced in a study of OX40 agonist ivuxolimab in advanced cancers. The protocol was immunoSEQ multiplex PCR, while the TCRdb copy is restricted to in-frame clones and leaves out a portion. The repertoire holds approximately 90,000 clones, with roughly nine tenths as singletons. The source material was CD4+ or CD8+ T cells sorted from blood, sampled in a trial of the OX40 agonist ivuxolimab. Every receptor here comes from an adult with an advanced solid tumor such as melanoma, head and neck, liver or kidney cancer.

The chain joins TRBV7-9 to TRBJ2-7, with D hard to call. This CDR3 spans 14 amino acids. V was cut by 1 base and J by 2 bases, with 9 bases left in between. CDR1 and CDR2 from the germline V gene are SEHNR and FQNEAQ (reference sequence). The CDR3 spells CASSLEVTPYEQYF. Written as DNA, the CDR3 is TGTGCCAGCAGCTTAGAGGTAACCCCCTACGAGCAGTACTTC.

This clone appeared a single time. The chain couples TRBV5-1 to TRBJ2-7; the D gene is possibly TRBD1 (5 bases). CDR1 and CDR2 (germline): SGHRS, YFSETQ. The CDR3 contains 11 residues. V gave up 4 bases and J gave up 3 bases, with 5 bases separating them. CDR3 in amino acids: CASSTGYEQYF. CDR3 bases: TGCGCCAGCAGCACAGGCTACGAGCAGTACTTC.

The gene calls are TRBV7-9 and TRBJ2-5; D gene unclear. V dropped 6 bases and J dropped 4 bases, with 15 bases sitting between them. Germline CDR1 SEHNR, CDR2 FQNEAQ (reference sequence). This CDR3 comprises 14 residues. Here the CDR3 reads CASSSSGFGETQYF. The CDR3, as DNA: TGTGCCAGCAGTTCGAGTGGGTTTGGAGAGACCCAGTACTTC.

This sequence joins TRBV27 and TRBJ2-6, with 8 bases lining up with TRBD2. The junction had 5 bases not matched to a gene; V was cut back by 0 bases and J by 4 bases. The CDR3 totals 17 residues. The germline V gene encodes CDR1 MNHEY and CDR2 SMNVEV (reference sequence). The CDR3 reads CASSLSPGGYGANVLTF. DNA for the CDR3: TGTGCCAGCAGTTTATCCCCGGGGGGGTACGGGGCCAACGTCCTGACTTTC.

The gene calls are TRBV27 and TRBJ2-7; tentatively, D is TRBD1 (6 bases). This CDR3 is 12 amino acids long. The V and J ends lost 3 bases and 6 bases respectively, with 9 bases between them. The germline V gene encodes CDR1 MNHEY and CDR2 SMNVEV (reference sequence). The CDR3 reads CASSLTGLEQYF. Here the CDR3 DNA reads TGTGCCAGCAGTTTGACAGGACTCGAGCAGTACTTC.

The chain has TRBV27 and TRBJ1-4, with 9 bases aligning to TRBD1. The length of the CDR3 is 16 residues. The V and J ends lost 2 bases and 8 bases, in that order; junction bases with no gene match: 9. Germline V gene data show CDR1 as MNHEY and CDR2 as SMNVEV (reference sequence). CDR3 sequence (DNA): TGTGCCAGCAGTTTAAGGCCCGGACAGGGGAGCGAAAAACTGTTTTTT. Its translation: CASSLRPGQGSEKLFF.

This chain links TRBV6-1 with TRBJ2-7; 8 nucleotides match TRBD2. The CDR3 extends over 14 amino acids. V trimming: 6 bases; J trimming: 2 bases; junction bases outside the gene matches: 6. CDR1 and CDR2 (germline): MNHNS, SASEGT. The CDR3 here is CASRPGLGAYEQYF. The CDR3, as DNA: TGTGCCAGCAGGCCGGGACTAGGAGCCTACGAGCAGTACTTC.

This chain links TRBV11-2 with TRBJ2-1; 9 bases are a match to TRBD2. This CDR3 is 17 amino acids long. Looked up from germline, CDR1 is SGHAT and CDR2 is FQNNGV. V gave up 4 bases and J gave up 0 bases; unmatched junction bases: 7. The CDR3: CASSYGTSRSSYNEQFF. CDR3 in DNA: TGTGCCAGCAGCTACGGGACTAGCCGTAGCTCCTACAATGAGCAGTTCTTC.

The gene calls are TRBV30 and TRBJ2-5; possibly TRBD2 for D (6 bases). The DNA matches TRBJ2-7 better at its end, which makes the J call doubtful. CDR3 length: 13 residues. The germline CDR1 and CDR2 sequences are GTSNPN and SVGIG (reference sequence). CDR3 residues: CAWSVDYSYEQYF. The CDR3 DNA follows: TGTGCCTGGAGTGTGGACTACTCCTACGAGCAGTACTTC.

The chain employs TRBV19 and TRBJ1-5; no clear D. This CDR3 has 13 amino acids. Germline V gene lookup returns CDR1 LNHDA and CDR2 SQIVND (reference sequence). V was pared by 3 bases and J by 4 bases, with 7 bases between. CDR3 DNA: TGTGCCAGTAGTATCTTCGAAAATCAGCCCCAGCATTTT. Translation gives CASSIFENQPQHF.

The chain is built from TRBV6-5 and TRBJ2-5; D is perhaps TRBD2 (6 bases). The last part of the DNA fits TRBJ2-7 better; the J call may be wrong. This CDR3 region has 14 residues. CDR1 and CDR2 from the germline V gene are MNHEY and SVGAGI. CDR3: CASTLGTGAYEQYF. The CDR3 DNA sequence: TGTGCCAGCACCCTTGGGACTGGGGCCTACGAGCAGTACTTC.

This rearrangement joins TRBV7-9 to TRBJ1-3, with D unresolved. In germline, CDR1 is SEHNR, CDR2 FQNEAQ (reference sequence). There are 17 residues in the CDR3. V lost 1 base and J 0 bases, leaving 13 bases between the germline ends. The DNA for the CDR3 is TGTGCCAGCAGCTTAGGGTGGCAGCCTCACTCTGGAAACACCATATATTTT. It translates to CASSLGWQPHSGNTIYF.

The genes are TRBV7-2 and TRBJ1-5; 7 bases align to TRBD1. CDR1 and CDR2 from the germline V gene are SGHTA and FQGNSA. The CDR3 runs 16 residues. V shed 6 bases, J shed 0 bases, and the junction held 8 bases outside the gene matches. The CDR3 nucleotides read TGTGCCAGCAGACCTCAGACAGGGAATAGCAATCAGCCCCAGCATTTT. Translating gives CASRPQTGNSNQPQHF.

CDR3 amino acids: CASSKDRVTYEQYF. In DNA, the CDR3 is TGTGCCAGTAGTAAGGACAGGGTCACCTACGAGCAGTACTTC. The V gene is TRBV19, the J gene TRBJ2-7; 8 nucleotides agree with TRBD1. This CDR3 is 14 amino acids long. The V gene's germline CDR1 is LNHDA and CDR2 SQIVND (reference sequence). The V and J ends lost 4 bases and 2 bases, in that order; junction bases with no gene match: 4.

This chain uses TRBV19 with TRBJ2-1; D gene ambiguous. Trimming stripped 4 bases from V and 9 bases from J, with 22 bases between. Germline CDR1 is LNHDA and CDR2 is SQIVND (reference sequence). The CDR3 extends over 16 amino acids. The CDR3 coding sequence is TGTGCCAGTAGTAGGGCCGGAATAGCAAACCTAGGTGAGCAGTTCTTC. Translating it yields CASSRAGIANLGEQFF.

This chain links TRBV6-5 with TRBJ1-2; TRBD1 is a possible D gene (5 bases). The V gene lost 1 base and the J gene lost 6 bases, with 9 bases spanning the gap. CDR1 is MNHEY, CDR2 SVGAGI, per germline. The CDR3 consists of 13 residues. The CDR3 coding sequence is TGTGCCAGCAGTTACTTAGGGACCGATGGCTACACCTTC. The encoded protein is CASSYLGTDGYTF.

This sequence joins TRBV11-3 and TRBJ1-2; no clear D gene. Germline V lookup: CDR1 SGHNT, CDR2 YENEEA. The CDR3 consists of 14 residues. Between the trimmed V and J ends, which lost 2 bases and 5 bases, there was a span of 12 bases. This CDR3 reads CASSLQKSPYGYTF. The CDR3 DNA follows: TGTGCCAGCAGCTTACAAAAGTCCCCGTATGGCTACACCTTC.

The V call is TRBV14, the J call TRBJ2-3, with D possibly being TRBD1 (6 bases). Germline V gene lookup returns CDR1 SGHDN and CDR2 FVKESK. The CDR3 has 15 residues. V was trimmed by 4 bases and J by 4 bases, leaving 15 bases between them. CDR3 residues: CASSPYRVGADTQYF. The CDR3, as DNA: TGTGCCAGCAGCCCTTACAGGGTTGGCGCAGATACGCAGTATTTT.

The genes are TRBV11-2 and TRBJ2-1; 7 bases align to TRBD2. CDR1 and CDR2 (germline): SGHAT, FQNNGV. V trimming: 2 bases; J trimming: 8 bases; junction bases outside the gene matches: 12. CDR3 length: 16 amino acids. CDR3: CASSLYIGGSPDEQFF. In DNA form, the CDR3 reads TGTGCCAGCAGCTTATATATTGGCGGGAGTCCTGATGAGCAGTTCTTC.

The rearrangement links TRBV29-1 to TRBJ2-1; 11 positions match TRBD1. J lost 12 bases, V lost 0 bases, and 4 bases had no gene match. The germline CDR1 and CDR2 sequences are SQVTM and ANQGSEA. There are 13 residues in the CDR3. The CDR3 DNA is TGCAGCGTTGAAGAGGGACAGGGGGATCGGCAGTTCTTC. It codes for CSVEEGQGDRQFF.

Written as DNA, the CDR3 is TGTGCCAGCAGCCGCACCAGGGAGCTGGCAGATACGCAGTATTTT. It specifies CASSRTRELADTQYF. This chain links TRBV4-2 with TRBJ2-3; D possibly uses TRBD1 or TRBD2 (5 bases each). Per the germline V gene, CDR1 is LGHNA and CDR2 is YNFKEQ. The CDR3 is 15 amino acids. Trimming stripped 4 bases from V and 4 bases from J, with 15 bases between.